The clone carrying this TCR beta chain was detected ten times or more. The data stem from a study of shared clonotypes between healthy human individuals. Profiling relied on immunoSEQ multiplex PCR, and the TCRdb table lists in-frame clones only, not all of them. The sample shows over a million clones, approximately 80% of them seen only once. The germline V gene encodes CDR1 PRHDT and CDR2 FYEKMQ (reference sequence). V dropped 5 bases and J dropped 2 bases, with 8 bases sitting between them. This CDR3 is 13 amino acids long. The chain links TRBV13 to TRBJ2-3; D call uncertain. The specimen was memory CD4+ T cells from PBMCs. Subset specified: CD45RA-negative fraction. This TCR came from a man younger than 30 in good health. Some clones in this sample may be carry-over from other donors' samples. This chain's CDR3 is CASSLQATDTQYF. DNA for the CDR3: TGTGCCAGCAGCCTTCAGGCCACAGATACGCAGTATTTT.